The 18 T cell receptor beta chains presented below share a single source sample, sequenced in a study of T cell repertoires in cytomegalovirus infection. TCRdb passed the reads through MiXCR, listing each CDR3 protein once. The sample includes approximately 250,000 distinct CDR3 sequences, roughly 22% of them seen just once. Sequencing was carried out using CD8+ T cells from PBMCs. Receptor source: a human donor in good health (CMV status not recorded). Some clones in this sample may be carry-over from other donors' samples.

This clonotype was counted ten times or more. The V gene is TRBV7-2, the J gene TRBJ2-3; D might be TRBD1 or TRBD2, each matching 5 bases. There are 15 residues in the CDR3. V gave up 3 bases and J gave up 4 bases, with 14 bases separating them. CDR1 is SGHTA, CDR2 FQGNSA, per germline. CDR3 amino acids: CASSFGAGGSDTQYF. CDR3 nucleotides: TGTGCCAGCAGCTTCGGGGCGGGCGGGTCAGATACGCAGTATTTT.

This clonotype came up many times. This sequence joins TRBV7-2 and TRBJ2-5; possible D gene TRBD1, 7 bases. The CDR3 length is 15 residues. Germline values: CDR1 SGHTA, CDR2 FQGNSA. V was shortened by 1 base and J by 5 bases, with 14 bases between the two germline ends. CDR3 loop: CASSLVGGGQETQYF. As DNA, the CDR3 is TGTGCCAGCAGCTTAGTTGGAGGGGGCCAGGAGACCCAGTACTTC.

In its sample, this clonotype was seen many times. V is TRBV7-2 and J is TRBJ2-3; D gene ambiguous. Deletions cut 6 bases from V and 6 bases from J, with 13 bases between. The CDR3 spans 13 residues. CDR1 is SGHTA and CDR2 is FQGNSA in the germline V gene. The CDR3 sequence is CASSPGLGDTQYF. The CDR3 DNA reads as TGTGCCAGCAGTCCAGGCCTAGGGGATACGCAGTATTTT. Full variable domain (outside the CDR3, taken from reference TRBV7-2 and TRBJ2-3): GAGVSQSPSNKVTEKGKDVELRCDPISGHTALYWYRQSLGQGLEFLIYFQGNSAPDKSGLPSDRFSAERTGGSVSTLTIQRTQQEDSAVYLCASSPGLGDTQYFGPGTRLTVL.

Worth noting for this clonotype: This clone may be a read error of a much larger clone one base away. The gene calls are TRBV7-2 and TRBJ2-2; D may correspond to TRBD1 or TRBD2 (6 bases each). Per the germline V gene, CDR1 is SGHTA and CDR2 is FQGNSA. This CDR3 has 17 amino acids. This CDR3 reads CASSHLEGGPNTGELVF. The CDR3 coding sequence is TGTGCCAGCAGCCATCTGGAGGGGGGCCCCAACACCGGGGAGCTGGTTTTT.

This chain links TRBV2 with TRBJ1-5; D may be TRBD1 (6 bases). Trimming pared 5 bases from V and 3 bases from J, leaving 14 bases between. The V gene's germline CDR1 is SNHLY and CDR2 FYNNEI. The CDR3 totals 15 residues. The CDR3 reads CASSLQGLYNQPQHF. CDR3 nucleotides: TGTGCCAGCAGTCTACAGGGACTCTACAATCAGCCCCAGCATTTT. Together with reference TRBV2 and TRBJ1-5, the CDR3 gives the full variable domain: EPEVTQTPSHQVTQMGQEVILRCVPISNHLYFYWYRQILGQKVEFLVSFYNNEISEKSEIFDDQFSVERPDGSNFTLKIRSTKLEDSAMYFCASSLQGLYNQPQHFGDGTRLSIL.

The gene calls are TRBV6-6 and TRBJ2-5; 7 bases agree with TRBD1. The CDR3 spans 16 residues. In germline, CDR1 is MNHNY, CDR2 SVGAGI (reference sequence). V lost 0 bases, J lost 2 bases, and 6 bases stayed unmatched. The CDR3 nucleotides are TGTGCCAGCAGTTACTCCAGGGCAGGGGGTCAAGAGACCCAGTACTTC. Protein product: CASSYSRAGGQETQYF.

The rearrangement uses TRBV29-1 and TRBJ2-1; TRBD2 matches 11 bases. Germline V gives CDR1 SQVTM, CDR2 ANQGSEA. This CDR3 contains 13 residues. V gave up 5 bases and J gave up 5 bases; unmatched junction bases: 2. The CDR3 DNA follows: TGCAGCGTTCTAGCGGGGGGCGACAATGAGCAGTTCTTC. The encoded protein is CSVLAGGDNEQFF.

This chain connects TRBV7-9 to TRBJ2-1, with 7 bases matching TRBD1. This CDR3 contains 14 residues. V lost 4 bases, J lost 5 bases, and 5 bases stayed unmatched. CDR1 is SEHNR, CDR2 FQNEAQ, per germline (reference sequence). This chain's CDR3 is CASSSSDRHNEQFF. The CDR3 bases are TGTGCCAGCAGCTCCTCGGACAGGCACAATGAGCAGTTCTTC. Using reference TRBV7-9 and TRBJ2-1 for the parts outside the CDR3, the full variable domain is DTGVSQNPRHKITKRGQNVTFRCDPISEHNRLYWYRQTLGQGPEFLTYFQNEAQLEKSRLLSDRFSAERPKGSFSTLEIQRTEQGDSAMYLCASSSSDRHNEQFFGPGTRLTVL.

The chain is built from TRBV25-1 and TRBJ2-7, with D hard to call. The CDR3 has 10 amino acids. Germline CDR1 MGHDK, CDR2 SYGVNS. V was clipped by 8 bases and J by 5 bases, with 7 bases between them. The CDR3 protein is CASADNEQYF. Written as DNA, the CDR3 is TGTGCCAGCGCCGACAACGAGCAGTACTTC.

This clonotype was recorded many times. V is TRBV24-1 and J is TRBJ1-2; 10 nucleotides agree with TRBD1. This CDR3 has 13 residues. Germline-derived CDR1 and CDR2 are KGHDR and SFDVKD. V trimming: 4 bases; J trimming: 7 bases; junction bases outside the gene matches: 2. The CDR3 is CATSEGQGTGYTF. The DNA of the CDR3 is TGTGCCACCAGTGAGGGACAGGGGACTGGCTACACCTTC.

This clonotype is a singleton in its sample. The chain recombines TRBV7-9 with TRBJ2-2, with D perhaps matching TRBD1 (6 bases). The CDR3 has 12 residues. Germline CDR1 and CDR2: SEHNR and FQNEAQ (reference sequence). Between the trimmed V and J ends, which lost 5 bases and 6 bases, there was a span of 7 bases. The CDR3 nucleotides read TGTGCCAGCAGCGGACAGTCCGGGGAGCTGTTTTTT. Amino acids: CASSGQSGELFF.

V gene TRBV19 combines with J gene TRBJ1-1; weak D call: TRBD1 (5 bases). CDR1 is LNHDA and CDR2 is SQIVND in the germline V gene (reference sequence). With 3 bases removed from V and 4 bases from J, the gap between germline ends came to 9 bases. The CDR3 sequence is 13 residues long. The CDR3 sequence is CASSIFGGTEAFF. CDR3 sequence (DNA): TGTGCCAGTAGTATCTTCGGGGGCACTGAAGCTTTCTTT.

The rearrangement joins TRBV5-4 to TRBJ2-1; D possibly uses TRBD1 or TRBD2 (5 bases each). V lost 0 bases, J lost 9 bases, and 16 bases lay in between. This CDR3 comprises 15 residues. The germline CDR1 and CDR2 sequences are SGHNT and YYREEE (reference sequence). CDR3 sequence (DNA): TGTGCCAGCAGCTTGGGGGGACCCATGAGGGGTGAGCAGTTCTTC. Translating gives CASSLGGPMRGEQFF.

The rearrangement joins TRBV20-1 to TRBJ2-5, with D perhaps given as TRBD1 or TRBD2 (6 bases each). Germline CDR1 DFQATT, CDR2 SNEGSKA (reference sequence). V was trimmed by 0 bases and J by 1 base, leaving 9 bases between them. This CDR3 contains 14 residues. The CDR3 is CSARDTGAQETQYF. The CDR3 DNA reads TGCAGTGCTAGAGATACGGGGGCCCAAGAGACCCAGTACTTC.

This clonotype was picked up many times. The genes are TRBV19 and TRBJ2-1; TRBD2 might be the D (5 bases). The V end was cut by 5 bases, the J end by 10 bases, with 15 bases between. The CDR3 has 13 amino acids. Germline V lookup: CDR1 LNHDA, CDR2 SQIVND (reference sequence). The CDR3: CASSFRPRREQFF. The CDR3 DNA is TGTGCCAGTAGTTTCCGACCGAGGAGGGAGCAGTTCTTC.

The chain has TRBV12-3 or TRBV12-4 and TRBJ2-2, with 11 bases lining up with TRBD2. The CDR3 sequence is 18 residues long. Losses at the gene ends were 5 bases for V and 4 bases for J; bases not matched to a gene: 12. CDR3 region: CASSPPLLAGDFTGELFF. The CDR3, as DNA: TGTGCCAGCAGTCCCCCATTACTAGCGGGGGATTTCACCGGGGAGCTGTTTTTT.

V usage is TRBV2 and J usage is TRBJ1-1; D call uncertain. The CDR3 contains 12 residues. Deletions cut 8 bases from V and 1 base from J, with 8 bases between. Germline CDR1 and CDR2: SNHLY and FYNNEI. In DNA form, the CDR3 reads TGTGCCAGCGGACGGCGGAACACTGAAGCTTTCTTT. Translation: CASGRRNTEAFF.

CDR3 amino acids: CASSPKTGSPNTGELFF. The CDR3, as DNA: TGTGCCAGCAGTCCTAAAACCGGGAGCCCGAACACCGGGGAGCTGTTTTTT. V usage is TRBV12-3 or TRBV12-4 and J usage is TRBJ2-2, with D possibly TRBD2 on 6 matching bases. The CDR3 is made up of 17 amino acids. V was trimmed by 5 bases and J by 0 bases, leaving 16 bases between them.